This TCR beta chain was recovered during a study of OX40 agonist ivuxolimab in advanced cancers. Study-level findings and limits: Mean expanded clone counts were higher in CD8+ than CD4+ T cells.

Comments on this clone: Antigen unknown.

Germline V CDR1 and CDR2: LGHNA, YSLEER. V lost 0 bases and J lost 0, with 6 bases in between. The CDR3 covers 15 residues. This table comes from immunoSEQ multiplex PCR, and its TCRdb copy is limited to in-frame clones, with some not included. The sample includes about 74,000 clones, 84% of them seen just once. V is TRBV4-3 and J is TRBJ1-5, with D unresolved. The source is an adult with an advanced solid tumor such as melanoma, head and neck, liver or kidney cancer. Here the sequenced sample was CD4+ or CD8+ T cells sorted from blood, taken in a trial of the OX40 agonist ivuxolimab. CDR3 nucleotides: TGCGCCAGCAGCCAAGACGGGGATAGCAATCAGCCCCAGCATTTT. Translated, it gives CASSQDGDSNQPQHF.